These 18 T cell receptor beta chains came from one sample sequenced in a study of CD8 T cells in Susac syndrome. cDNA came from around 0.5 to 1 ug RNA primed by random hexamers. TCRdb re-analysed the immunoSEQ multiplex PCR reads in MiXCR, keeping a single row per CDR3 protein. The table records 200,000 to 250,000 distinct CDR3 sequences, around 95% of them present only once. Sequenced material: CD4+ T cells from PBMCs. Receptors originate from a human donor with multiple sclerosis.

The rearrangement links TRBV9 to TRBJ2-1; TRBD2 aligns across 7 bases. The germline V gene has CDR1 SGDLS and CDR2 YYNGEE. The CDR3 spans 15 residues. Unmatched junction bases numbered 3, after V lost 3 bases and J lost 0 bases. CDR3 protein: CASSASGNSYNEQFF. The CDR3 region has the DNA TGTGCCAGCAGCGCCAGCGGGAACTCCTACAATGAGCAGTTCTTC. Variable domain in full (rest from reference TRBV9 and TRBJ2-1): DSGVTQTPKHLITATGQRVTLRCSPRSGDLSVYWYQQSLDQGLQFLIQYYNGEERAKGNILERFSAQQFPDLHSELNLSSLELGDSALYFCASSASGNSYNEQFFGPGTRLTVL.

The rearrangement links TRBV29-1 to TRBJ1-3; TRBD1 is a possible D gene (5 bases). Germline V gene data show CDR1 as SQVTM and CDR2 as ANQGSEA. V lost 7 bases to trimming and J lost 2 bases, with 9 bases between them. The CDR3 sequence is 12 residues long. CDR3 amino acids: CSGAGTGNTIYF. CDR3 bases: TGCAGCGGCGCAGGGACTGGAAACACCATATATTTT.

This rearrangement joins TRBV3-1 to TRBJ2-7; 12 positions match TRBD2. There are 14 residues in the CDR3. J gave up 4 bases and V 5 bases, and 3 bases lay outside the gene matches. Per germline, CDR1 LGHDT and CDR2 YNNKEL (reference sequence). The chain's CDR3 is CASSRLAGDYEQYF. The CDR3 DNA reads as TGTGCCAGCAGCAGACTAGCGGGAGATTACGAGCAGTACTTC.

The genes are TRBV29-1 and TRBJ2-5; maybe TRBD2 (6 bases). The CDR3 is 12 amino acids. V was clipped by 3 bases and J by 4 bases, with 9 bases between them. CDR1 and CDR2 from the germline V gene are SQVTM and ANQGSEA. The CDR3 DNA reads as TGCAGCGTTGAGGGACTGGGAGAGACCCAGTACTTC. Translating it yields CSVEGLGETQYF.

The V gene is TRBV29-1, the J gene TRBJ2-1, with a tentative D call TRBD1 (5 bases). Germline CDR1 SQVTM, CDR2 ANQGSEA. The CDR3 contains 14 residues. Trimming stripped 7 bases from V and 8 bases from J, with 21 bases between. CDR3 coding DNA: TGCAGCGCCCAAGGGATCCAGGGTCGCGATGAGCAGTTCTTC. It yields the protein CSAQGIQGRDEQFF.

The genes are TRBV12-3 or TRBV12-4 and TRBJ2-2, with no clear D. Trimming stripped 6 bases from V and 2 bases from J, with 19 bases between. The CDR3 length is 17 residues. The CDR3 reads CASSLQNLGHNTGELFF. DNA for the CDR3: TGTGCCAGCAGCCTACAGAACCTCGGGCATAACACCGGGGAGCTGTTTTTT.

Concerning this clonotype: Sequence at one end of the junction differs from germline and may be a read error. The V and J genes are TRBV7-9 and TRBJ2-4; tentatively, D is TRBD2 (6 bases). The CDR3 extends over 13 amino acids. Germline V lookup: CDR1 SEHNR, CDR2 FQNEAQ (reference sequence). CDR3 bases: TGTGCCAGCACCCTCTTGGGGACGCGGGGTTTGAACTTC. Amino acids: CASTLLGTRGLNF.

The V gene is TRBV7-3, the J gene TRBJ2-2, with D unresolved. The CDR3 loop spans 15 amino acids. Germline V lookup: CDR1 SGHTA, CDR2 FQGTGA. The V and J ends lost 2 bases and 0 bases respectively, with 7 bases between them. DNA of the CDR3: TGTGCCAGCAGCTTAGCGGCGGCGAACACCGGGGAGCTGTTTTTT. This sequence encodes CASSLAAANTGELFF.

The V and J genes are TRBV30 and TRBJ1-1; 9 bases are a match to TRBD1. J gave up 5 bases and V 2 bases, and 6 bases lay outside the gene matches. The CDR3 spans 14 residues. Germline V gene sequence: CDR1 GTSNPN, CDR2 SVGIG (reference sequence). CDR3 coding DNA: TGTGCCTGGAGTATCGGACAGGGGTGGACTGAAGCTTTCTTT. This codes for CAWSIGQGWTEAFF.

The chain uses TRBV6-1 and TRBJ2-7; possibly TRBD1 for D (6 bases). Germline assignment: CDR1 MNHNS and CDR2 SASEGT. This CDR3 is built from 14 residues. With 6 bases removed from V and 3 bases from J, the gap between germline ends came to 15 bases. As DNA, the CDR3 is TGTGCCAGCAGCTTGGGACAACTCCTCTACGAGCAGTACTTC. This sequence encodes CASSLGQLLYEQYF.

This CDR3 is CATSMTGIRDTIYF. The CDR3 DNA reads TGTGCCACCAGCATGACAGGGATTCGTGACACCATATATTTT. The chain is built from TRBV15 and TRBJ1-3; 7 bases map to TRBD1. The V segment lost 4 bases and the J segment 8 bases; nucleotides outside the gene matches: 8. The CDR3 covers 14 residues. The germline CDR1 and CDR2 sequences are LNHNV and YYDKDF (reference sequence).

The V gene is TRBV5-1, the J gene TRBJ2-7; tentatively, D is TRBD1 (5 bases). V dropped 0 bases and J dropped 4 bases, with 8 bases sitting between them. The germline V gene has CDR1 SGHRS and CDR2 YFSETQ. The CDR3 has 13 amino acids. In DNA, the CDR3 is TGCGCCAGCAGCTTGGAGGGGAAGTACGAGCAGTACTTC. Protein sequence: CASSLEGKYEQYF.

This chain connects TRBV29-1 to TRBJ1-2; D call uncertain. The germline CDR1 and CDR2 sequences are SQVTM and ANQGSEA. With 7 bases removed from V and 7 bases from J, the gap between germline ends came to 10 bases. The CDR3 sequence is 10 residues long. The CDR3 DNA reads as TGCAGCGCTTTCGTTGGTGGCTACACCTTC. As protein: CSAFVGGYTF.

The gene calls are TRBV30 and TRBJ1-5; D is uncertain. This CDR3 region has 12 residues. Germline assignment: CDR1 GTSNPN and CDR2 SVGIG (reference sequence). V gave up 4 bases and J gave up 2 bases, with 6 bases separating them. The chain's CDR3 is CAWTYGNQPQHF. The CDR3 nucleotides are TGTGCCTGGACGTACGGCAATCAGCCCCAGCATTTT.

The chain carries TRBV3-1 and TRBJ2-3; D gene unclear. Germline CDR1 reads LGHDT; CDR2 reads YNNKEL (reference sequence). This CDR3 has 12 residues. The V end lost 4 bases, the J end lost 1 base, and 3 bases lay between the germline ends. CDR3 in amino acids: CASSPRTDTQYF. The CDR3, as DNA: TGTGCCAGCAGCCCCCGCACAGATACGCAGTATTTT.

The chain is built from TRBV19 and TRBJ1-6; no clear D. The CDR3 spans 12 residues. Germline V gene lookup returns CDR1 LNHDA and CDR2 SQIVND (reference sequence). Trimming took off 3 bases at V and 7 bases at J, with 4 bases between the two ends. CDR3 DNA sequence: TGTGCCAGTAGTATCCGAAATTCACCCCTCCACTTT. It translates to CASSIRNSPLHF.

This clonotype has just one count. The gene calls are TRBV3-1 and TRBJ1-1, with D uncertain. CDR3 length equals 18 residues. V was pared by 2 bases and J by 7 bases, with 26 bases between. Looked up from germline, CDR1 is LGHDT and CDR2 is YNNKEL (reference sequence). CDR3 loop: CASSQLRGGRSRSGEAFF. CDR3 nucleotides: TGTGCCAGCAGCCAACTTCGAGGTGGCAGATCCCGGTCAGGTGAAGCTTTCTTT.

V usage is TRBV29-1 and J usage is TRBJ2-7; D not certain. Per germline, CDR1 SQVTM and CDR2 ANQGSEA. V lost 4 bases to trimming and J lost 5 bases, with 12 bases between them. The CDR3 covers 12 residues. CDR3 DNA sequence: TGCAGCGTTGTTCTTCTGAACAACGAGCAGTACTTC. The encoded protein is CSVVLLNNEQYF.